The sequence of this T cell receptor beta chain was determined in a study of T cells in Graves' hyperthyroidism and ophthalmopathy. In its sample, this clonotype was seen many times. Amplified TCR beta CDR3 regions came from RNA transcripts. Initially, a first-round RT-PCR of the TCR CDR3 employed the HTBI primer set. MiXCR, run by TCRdb on the multiplex PCR reads, gives a single entry per CDR3 protein. The sample carries around 200,000 distinct CDR3 sequences, around 16% recorded once. V lost 6 bases to trimming and J lost 4 bases, with 9 bases between them. The CDR3 is 12 amino acids. CDR1 is SGHTA and CDR2 is FQGNSA in the germline V gene.

The receptor was isolated from a man aged 35 to 55 with Graves' hyperthyroidism. The genes are TRBV7-2 and TRBJ1-2; D not certain. Sequenced material: blood. The CDR3 DNA reads as TGTGCCAGCAGTTCCACGGTCTATGGCTACACCTTC. Translation: CASSSTVYGYTF.